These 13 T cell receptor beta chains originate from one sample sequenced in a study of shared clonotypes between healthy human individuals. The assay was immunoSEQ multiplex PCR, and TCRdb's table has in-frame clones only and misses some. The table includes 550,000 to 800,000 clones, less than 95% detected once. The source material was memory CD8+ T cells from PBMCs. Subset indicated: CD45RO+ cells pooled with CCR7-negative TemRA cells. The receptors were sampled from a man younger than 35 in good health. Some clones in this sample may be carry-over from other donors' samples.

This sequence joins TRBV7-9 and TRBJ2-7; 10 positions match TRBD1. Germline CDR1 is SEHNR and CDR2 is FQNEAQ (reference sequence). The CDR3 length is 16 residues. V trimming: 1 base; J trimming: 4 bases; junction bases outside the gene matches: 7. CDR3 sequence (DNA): TGTGCCAGCAGCTTAGTGCCGACAGGGGGCTTTTACGAGCAGTACTTC. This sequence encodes CASSLVPTGGFYEQYF.

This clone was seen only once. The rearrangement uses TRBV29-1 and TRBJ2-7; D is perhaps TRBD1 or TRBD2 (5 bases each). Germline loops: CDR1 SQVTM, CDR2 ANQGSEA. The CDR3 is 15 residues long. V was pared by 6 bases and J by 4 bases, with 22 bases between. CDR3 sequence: CSVQESGAQRYEQYF. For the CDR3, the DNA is TGCAGCGTCCAGGAATCCGGGGCGCAAAGATACGAGCAGTACTTC.

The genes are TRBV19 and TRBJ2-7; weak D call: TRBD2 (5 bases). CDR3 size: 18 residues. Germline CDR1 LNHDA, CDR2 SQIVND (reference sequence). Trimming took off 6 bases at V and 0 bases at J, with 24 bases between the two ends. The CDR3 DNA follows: TGTGCCAGTAGGGCGAGAAAAGCGGAGCCCGTCGGCTCCTACGAGCAGTACTTC. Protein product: CASRARKAEPVGSYEQYF.

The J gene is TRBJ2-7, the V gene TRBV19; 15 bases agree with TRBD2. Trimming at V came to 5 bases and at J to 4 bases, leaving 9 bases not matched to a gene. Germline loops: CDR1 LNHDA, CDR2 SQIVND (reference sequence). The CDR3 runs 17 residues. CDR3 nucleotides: TGTGCCAGTAGTCTCGGACTAGCGGGAGGGCCGACTTACGAGCAGTACTTC. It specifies CASSLGLAGGPTYEQYF. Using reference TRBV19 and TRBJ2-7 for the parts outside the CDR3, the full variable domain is DGGITQSPKYLFRKEGQNVTLSCEQNLNHDAMYWYRQDPGQGLRLIYYSQIVNDFQKGDIAEGYSVSREKKESFPLTVTSAQKNPTAFYLCASSLGLAGGPTYEQYFGPGTRLTVT.

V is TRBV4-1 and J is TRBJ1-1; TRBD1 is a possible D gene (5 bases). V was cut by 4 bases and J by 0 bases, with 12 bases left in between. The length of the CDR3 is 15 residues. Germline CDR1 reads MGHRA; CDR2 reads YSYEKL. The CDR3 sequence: CASSPREGVNTEAFF. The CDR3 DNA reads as TGCGCCAGCAGCCCCCGGGAAGGGGTGAACACTGAAGCTTTCTTT.

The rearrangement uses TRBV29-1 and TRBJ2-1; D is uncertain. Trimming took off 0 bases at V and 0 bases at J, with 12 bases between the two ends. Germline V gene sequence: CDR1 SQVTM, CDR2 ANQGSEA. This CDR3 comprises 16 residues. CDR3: CSVEDLGRRSYNEQFF. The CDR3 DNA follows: TGCAGCGTTGAAGATTTAGGCAGGCGCTCCTACAATGAGCAGTTCTTC.

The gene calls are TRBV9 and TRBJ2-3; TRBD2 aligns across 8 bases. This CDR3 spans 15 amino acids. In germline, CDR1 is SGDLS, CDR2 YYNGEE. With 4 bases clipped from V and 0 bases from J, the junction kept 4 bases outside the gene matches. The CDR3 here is CASSPGGASTDTQYF. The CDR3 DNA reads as TGTGCCAGCAGCCCCGGGGGGGCTAGCACAGATACGCAGTATTTT.

In DNA form, the CDR3 reads TGCGCCAGCAGCCAACGAGAGGTTTCATCACACTATGGCTACACCTTC. Its translation is CASSQREVSSHYGYTF. The chain uses TRBV4-3 and TRBJ1-2; no definite D call. The CDR3 runs 16 residues. Germline values: CDR1 LGHNA, CDR2 YSLEER. The V gene lost 2 bases and the J gene lost 3 bases, with 16 bases spanning the gap.

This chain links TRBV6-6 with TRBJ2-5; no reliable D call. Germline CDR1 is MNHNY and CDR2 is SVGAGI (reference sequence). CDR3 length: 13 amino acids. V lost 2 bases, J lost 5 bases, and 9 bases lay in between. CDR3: CASSYILAETQYF. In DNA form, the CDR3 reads TGTGCCAGCAGTTACATCCTTGCGGAGACCCAGTACTTC.

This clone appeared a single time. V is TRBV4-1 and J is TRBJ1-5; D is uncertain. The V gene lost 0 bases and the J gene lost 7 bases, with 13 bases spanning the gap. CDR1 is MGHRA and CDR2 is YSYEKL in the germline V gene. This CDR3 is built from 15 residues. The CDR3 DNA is TGCGCCAGCAGCCAAGAGGTTCCAATGGGGCAGCCCCAGCATTTT. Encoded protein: CASSQEVPMGQPQHF.

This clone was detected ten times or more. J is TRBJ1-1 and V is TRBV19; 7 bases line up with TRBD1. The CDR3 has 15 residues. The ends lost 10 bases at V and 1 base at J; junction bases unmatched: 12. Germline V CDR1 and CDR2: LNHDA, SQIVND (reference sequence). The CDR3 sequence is CATKALRTGNTEAFF. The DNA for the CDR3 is TGTGCCACCAAAGCCCTACGGACAGGGAACACTGAAGCTTTCTTT.

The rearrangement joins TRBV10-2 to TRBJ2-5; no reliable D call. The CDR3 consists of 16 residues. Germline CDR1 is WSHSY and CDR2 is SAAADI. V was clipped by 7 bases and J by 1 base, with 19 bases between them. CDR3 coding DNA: TGCGCCAGCAACCCCTCCCTTGCGGTTACCCAAGAGACCCAGTACTTC. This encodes CASNPSLAVTQETQYF.

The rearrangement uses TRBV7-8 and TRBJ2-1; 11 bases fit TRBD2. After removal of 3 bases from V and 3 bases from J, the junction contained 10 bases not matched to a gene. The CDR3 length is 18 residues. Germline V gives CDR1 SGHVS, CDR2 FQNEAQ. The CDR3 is CASSFKHVSGRDYNEQFF. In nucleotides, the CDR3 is TGTGCCAGCAGCTTCAAGCACGTTAGCGGGAGGGACTACAATGAGCAGTTCTTC.